This entry lists 27 T cell receptor beta chains sequenced from one sample in a study of cytomegalovirus exposure and HLA in healthy donors. PCR primers comprised 60 Vbeta and 13 Jbeta primers. Generated by immunoSEQ multiplex PCR, the TCRdb table keeps only in-frame clones and is missing some. Its listing shows over 100,000 clones. Sequenced sample: PBMCs. The receptors shown here come from a man aged 18 to 29 in good health and CMV-seronegative.

The chain combines TRBV5-6 with TRBJ2-5; 7 nucleotides agree with TRBD2. The CDR3 runs 15 residues. The ends lost 1 base at V and 5 bases at J; junction bases unmatched: 8. CDR1 and CDR2 from the germline V gene are SGHDT and YYEEEE. The CDR3 protein is CASSLRQLGGETQYF. The CDR3 DNA follows: TGTGCCAGCAGCTTGCGTCAGCTCGGGGGGGAGACCCAGTACTTC.

The chain joins TRBV18 to TRBJ2-1; possible D gene TRBD2, 6 bases. CDR1 is KGHSH and CDR2 is LQKENI in the germline V gene. The V gene lost 8 bases and the J gene lost 5 bases, with 13 bases spanning the gap. This CDR3 is built from 13 residues. As DNA, the CDR3 is TGTGCCAGCACCACGGGAGTTCACAATGAGCAGTTCTTC. Its translation is CASTTGVHNEQFF.

The chain couples TRBV27 to TRBJ1-6, with TRBD1 matching over 9 bases. V trimming: 5 bases; J trimming: 6 bases; junction bases outside the gene matches: 5. The CDR3 is 15 residues long. Germline CDR1 is MNHEY and CDR2 is SMNVEV (reference sequence). The CDR3 is CASSQRDRANSPLHF. The CDR3 nucleotides read TGTGCCAGCAGTCAAAGGGACAGGGCTAATTCACCCCTCCACTTT.

The chain couples TRBV5-6 to TRBJ2-4; 9 bases are a match to TRBD1. Germline values: CDR1 SGHDT, CDR2 YYEEEE. V was pared by 4 bases and J by 8 bases, with 7 bases of the junction left unmatched. This CDR3 spans 14 amino acids. The CDR3 nucleotides read TGTGCCAGCAGCCTTCAGACAGGGGGACACATTCAGTACTTC. This gives the protein CASSLQTGGHIQYF.

The chain employs TRBV4-3 and TRBJ2-5; no definite D call. The ends were cut back, 4 bases at V and 5 bases at J, with 11 bases in the middle. This CDR3 is 13 amino acids long. The germline V gene encodes CDR1 LGHNA and CDR2 YSLEER. As DNA, the CDR3 is TGCGCCAGCAGCCGAGAGTTCCGGGAGACCCAGTACTTC. Its translation is CASSREFRETQYF.

The rearrangement links TRBV7-2 to TRBJ1-4; 7 nucleotides agree with TRBD1. V lost 5 bases to trimming and J lost 5 bases; unmatched junction nucleotides: 8. Germline V lookup: CDR1 SGHTA, CDR2 FQGNSA. The CDR3 has 15 residues. The DNA of the CDR3 is TGTGCCAGCAGCCAAGGGACAGCTAGGAATGAAAAACTGTTTTTT. Its protein product is CASSQGTARNEKLFF.

The V call is TRBV10-3, the J call TRBJ1-2, with TRBD1 as a possible D gene (6 bases). V was cut by 4 bases and J by 8 bases, with 23 bases left in between. The CDR3 is 16 residues long. CDR1 and CDR2 from the germline V gene are ENHRY and SYGVKD. The DNA of the CDR3 is TGTGCCATCAGTGTTTCTCCGGGACACCCTCCGGACGGCTACACCTTC. Protein product: CAISVSPGHPPDGYTF.

This chain uses TRBV29-1 with TRBJ2-5, with TRBD2 matching 12 bases. V lost 1 base to trimming and J lost 0 bases; unmatched junction nucleotides: 9. Germline CDR1 and CDR2: SQVTM and ANQGSEA. The CDR3 runs to 18 residues. The CDR3 region has the DNA TGCAGCGTTGAAGCTCCAACCGGGACTAGCGGGTACCAAGAGACCCAGTACTTC. It translates to CSVEAPTGTSGYQETQYF.

The J gene is TRBJ2-1, the V gene TRBV18; D call uncertain. The CDR3 consists of 13 residues. The germline V gene has CDR1 KGHSH and CDR2 LQKENI. Between the trimmed V and J ends, which lost 4 bases and 4 bases, there was a span of 8 bases. CDR3 nucleotides: TGTGCCAGCTCACACCCGACTTACAATGAGCAGTTCTTC. It translates to CASSHPTYNEQFF.

V usage is TRBV11-1 and J usage is TRBJ2-7; no firm D call. Germline assignment: CDR1 SGHAT and CDR2 FQDESV (reference sequence). Trimming stripped 1 base from V and 1 base from J, with 11 bases between. The CDR3 length is 15 residues. Here the CDR3 DNA reads TGTGCCAGCAGCTTAGTAATAGTCCTATCCTACGAGCAGTACTTC. It is translated as CASSLVIVLSYEQYF.

The V gene is TRBV5-1, the J gene TRBJ2-7; D is possibly TRBD1 (5 bases). The germline gives CDR1 SGHRS, CDR2 YFSETQ. The V and J ends lost 4 bases and 4 bases respectively, with 18 bases between them. The CDR3 runs to 15 residues. The CDR3, as DNA: TGCGCCAGCAGCCCCATGGGGCCTCCTCATTACGAGCAGTACTTC. Residues: CASSPMGPPHYEQYF.

The genes are TRBV10-3 and TRBJ1-1; D not certain. Trimming pared 6 bases from V and 1 base from J, leaving 6 bases between. The CDR3 length is 12 residues. Germline values: CDR1 ENHRY, CDR2 SYGVKD. The CDR3 loop is CAIRSQNTEAFF. The CDR3 coding sequence is TGTGCCATCAGGTCCCAGAACACTGAAGCTTTCTTT.

The V call is TRBV11-2, the J call TRBJ1-4; tentative D call: TRBD1 (5 bases). This CDR3 has 14 residues. V lost 8 bases to trimming and J lost 7 bases, with 17 bases between them. CDR1 and CDR2 from the germline V gene are SGHAT and FQNNGV. The CDR3 DNA is TGTGCCAGCTCGGACCGCTCGGGGGGTGAAAAACTGTTTTTT. Encoded protein: CASSDRSGGEKLFF.

For the CDR3, the DNA is TGCGCCAGCAGCCCGGGGACAGATACTGGAAACACCATATATTTT. Translated: CASSPGTDTGNTIYF. This chain uses TRBV5-1 with TRBJ1-3, with 7 positions matching TRBD1. Germline V gene data show CDR1 as SGHRS and CDR2 as YFSETQ. With 4 bases clipped from V and 2 bases from J, the junction kept 6 bases outside the gene matches. The CDR3 spans 15 residues.

V gene TRBV18 combines with J gene TRBJ1-2; 7 bases are a match to TRBD1. This CDR3 region has 16 residues. CDR1 and CDR2 (germline): KGHSH, LQKENI. After removal of 5 bases from V and 0 bases from J, the junction contained 9 bases not matched to a gene. CDR3 region: CASSENQGQTNYGYTF. CDR3 sequence (DNA): TGTGCCAGCTCAGAGAACCAGGGACAGACTAACTATGGCTACACCTTC.

The chain combines TRBV9 with TRBJ1-2; tentatively, D is TRBD1 (6 bases). The V gene's germline CDR1 is SGDLS and CDR2 YYNGEE. The CDR3 is 13 amino acids. Trimming cost V 0 bases and J 3 bases, with 6 bases left between them. DNA of the CDR3: TGTGCCAGCAGCGTAGCAGGGGACTATGGCTACACCTTC. It translates to CASSVAGDYGYTF.

The chain recombines TRBV6-6 with TRBJ2-7; D perhaps matches TRBD2 (6 bases). The V and J ends lost 4 bases and 2 bases respectively, with 9 bases between them. Germline CDR1 MNHNY, CDR2 SVGAGI (reference sequence). The CDR3 is made up of 13 amino acids. The CDR3 protein is CASSLEGTYEQYF. The CDR3 DNA reads as TGTGCCAGCAGTTTGGAGGGCACCTACGAGCAGTACTTC.

The chain employs TRBV13 and TRBJ1-6; D not certain. Trimming took 7 bases from V and 7 from J, leaving 17 bases between them. From germline, CDR1 is PRHDT and CDR2 FYEKMQ (reference sequence). This CDR3 is 15 amino acids long. CDR3 coding DNA: TGTGCCAGCACCCTAAGGTGGGCGTCAAATTCACCCCTCCACTTT. It specifies CASTLRWASNSPLHF.

The J gene is TRBJ1-5, the V gene TRBV27; the D gene is possibly TRBD1 (5 bases). With 3 bases removed from V and 3 bases from J, the gap between germline ends came to 9 bases. CDR3 length: 14 amino acids. CDR1 and CDR2 (germline): MNHEY, SMNVEV (reference sequence). The CDR3 DNA follows: TGTGCCAGCAGTTTCTCGGGGGTCAATCAGCCCCAGCATTTT. Protein: CASSFSGVNQPQHF.

The chain joins TRBV10-3 to TRBJ2-3; 10 bases match TRBD2. The junction had 13 bases not matched to a gene; V was cut back by 3 bases and J by 4 bases. The CDR3 is made up of 18 amino acids. Germline V lookup: CDR1 ENHRY, CDR2 SYGVKD. The CDR3 here is CAISETGGLAGEPDTQYF. CDR3 nucleotide sequence: TGTGCCATCAGTGAAACGGGGGGCCTAGCGGGAGAACCAGATACGCAGTATTTT.

The chain links TRBV9 to TRBJ2-5; D uncertain. The CDR3 is 13 residues long. Trimming stripped 0 bases from V and 4 bases from J, with 7 bases between. CDR1 is SGDLS and CDR2 is YYNGEE in the germline V gene. This CDR3 is CASSVGQAETQYF. The DNA of the CDR3 is TGTGCCAGCAGCGTAGGACAAGCAGAGACCCAGTACTTC.

This sequence joins TRBV5-1 and TRBJ2-7, with a possible D match to TRBD1 (5 bases). V dropped 5 bases and J dropped 3 bases, with 12 bases sitting between them. The germline CDR1 and CDR2 sequences are SGHRS and YFSETQ. The length of the CDR3 is 13 residues. The CDR3 sequence is CASRAGSGYEQYF. CDR3 DNA: TGCGCCAGCAGGGCAGGGTCGGGCTACGAGCAGTACTTC.

DNA for the CDR3: TGTGCCAGCAGTGAAGGGACAAGGGAAGCGGGGAATGAGCAGTTCTTC. Protein sequence: CASSEGTREAGNEQFF. This chain joins TRBV2 and TRBJ2-1; 7 bases map to TRBD2. CDR3 length: 16 residues. J lost 7 bases, V lost 1 base, and 10 bases had no gene match. Per germline, CDR1 SNHLY and CDR2 FYNNEI.

The rearrangement uses TRBV27 and TRBJ2-2; possibly TRBD1 for D (5 bases). Germline CDR1 reads MNHEY; CDR2 reads SMNVEV (reference sequence). Deletions cut 6 bases from V and 1 base from J, with 6 bases between. This CDR3 has 13 residues. CDR3 sequence (DNA): TGTGCCAGCAGCAGGGTGAACACCGGGGAGCTGTTTTTT. Translated, it gives CASSRVNTGELFF.

The chain employs TRBV10-2 and TRBJ2-5; 8 bases are shared with TRBD1. Germline values: CDR1 WSHSY, CDR2 SAAADI. The CDR3 spans 15 residues. V lost 6 bases, J lost 2 bases, and 8 bases stayed unmatched. As DNA, the CDR3 is TGCGCCAGCAGCGCCCTTGACAGGGGACAAGAGACCCAGTACTTC. As protein: CASSALDRGQETQYF.

The chain uses TRBV5-1 and TRBJ1-1, with D possibly matching TRBD1 (5 bases). The CDR3 length is 15 residues. From germline, CDR1 is SGHRS and CDR2 YFSETQ. V lost 2 bases to trimming and J lost 5 bases, with 16 bases between them. The CDR3: CASSLGDSKVTEAFF. DNA of the CDR3: TGCGCCAGCAGCTTAGGGGATTCCAAAGTGACTGAAGCTTTCTTT.

The V gene is TRBV4-3, the J gene TRBJ2-7; possibly TRBD2 for D (5 bases). This CDR3 comprises 15 residues. The V gene lost 0 bases and the J gene lost 4 bases, with 13 bases spanning the gap. CDR1 and CDR2 from the germline V gene are LGHNA and YSLEER. CDR3 residues: CASSQDRGLKYEQYF. CDR3 coding DNA: TGCGCCAGCAGCCAAGATCGAGGACTGAAATACGAGCAGTACTTC.